The 15 T cell receptor beta chains below were found in one sample sequenced in a study of blood T cells in healthy people across ages. It was with a sample-barcoded 5' primer and a J-beta primer mix that a second PCR of about 6 to 12 cycles was run. MiXCR, run by TCRdb on the 5' RACE reads, gives a single entry per CDR3 protein. The sample has roughly 800,000 distinct CDR3 sequences, approximately 55% seen once; the top ten hold around 40%. The sequencing input was blood. The origin of the receptors is a man of 80 years or more in good health.

The chain employs TRBV29-1 and TRBJ1-2; D perhaps matches TRBD1 (6 bases). This CDR3 is 11 amino acids long. V lost 0 bases, J lost 8 bases, and 7 bases lay in between. Germline CDR1 is SQVTM and CDR2 is ANQGSEA. The CDR3 DNA reads TGCAGCGTTGAAGACAGGGGCGGCTACACCTTC. Translated, it gives CSVEDRGGYTF. Complete variable domain (other parts from reference TRBV29-1 and TRBJ1-2): SAVISQKPSRDICQRGTSLTIQCQVDSQVTMMFWYRQQPGQSLTLIATANQGSEATYESGFVIDKFPISRPNLTFSTLTVSNMSPEDSSIYLCSVEDRGGYTFGSGTRLTVV.

The chain is built from TRBV5-1 and TRBJ2-1; no definite D call. The V and J ends lost 5 bases and 6 bases respectively, with 15 bases between them. CDR3 length: 14 amino acids. Germline-derived CDR1 and CDR2 are SGHRS and YFSETQ. This CDR3 is CASRPNPAGNEQFF. CDR3 nucleotide sequence: TGCGCCAGCAGACCTAACCCGGCCGGCAATGAGCAGTTCTTC.

The CDR3 DNA follows: TGCGCCAGCAGCTTGGGGGGGGCAGTCCCAACCTACGAGCAGTACTTC. It encodes CASSLGGAVPTYEQYF. V usage is TRBV5-1 and J usage is TRBJ2-4, with D perhaps matching TRBD1 or TRBD2 (6 bases each). The closer fit of TRBJ2-7 to the DNA end suggests the J call may be wrong. Germline CDR1 SGHRS, CDR2 YFSETQ. The CDR3 loop spans 16 amino acids.

The genes are TRBV2 and TRBJ1-5; D gene uncertain. The CDR3 is made up of 15 amino acids. CDR1 is SNHLY and CDR2 is FYNNEI in the germline V gene. Trimming shortened V by 0 bases and J by 4 bases, and 10 bases separated the two germline ends. Here the CDR3 DNA reads TGTGCCAGCAGTGAAGCGCTCAGTGAGAATCAGCCCCAGCATTTT. It codes for CASSEALSENQPQHF.

The gene calls are TRBV7-2 and TRBJ2-5; TRBD1 might be the D (7 bases). The CDR3 length is 15 residues. Germline V gives CDR1 SGHTA, CDR2 FQGNSA. V gave up 2 bases and J gave up 2 bases, with 12 bases separating them. The CDR3 is CASSLWQGGQETQYF. DNA for the CDR3: TGTGCCAGCAGCTTATGGCAGGGGGGTCAAGAGACCCAGTACTTC.

The chain couples TRBV29-1 to TRBJ2-1, with 9 nucleotides matching TRBD2. The CDR3 loop spans 14 amino acids. Looked up from germline, CDR1 is SQVTM and CDR2 is ANQGSEA. Trimming took 4 bases from V and 8 from J; bases not matched to a gene: 9. CDR3 loop: CSVVIAGAVDEQFF. CDR3 in DNA: TGCAGCGTTGTTATAGCGGGGGCTGTGGATGAGCAGTTCTTC.

The V call is TRBV6-1, the J call TRBJ1-2, with 8 bases fitting TRBD1. J was trimmed by 6 bases and V by 4 bases; bases with no gene match: 10. The CDR3 spans 15 residues. Germline assignment: CDR1 MNHNS and CDR2 SASEGT. CDR3 loop: CASSVGGQGFNGYTF. The CDR3 coding sequence is TGTGCCAGCAGTGTAGGCGGACAGGGCTTTAATGGCTACACCTTC.

The chain has TRBV5-1 and TRBJ2-1; 10 bases match TRBD2. Germline loops: CDR1 SGHRS, CDR2 YFSETQ. The ends lost 3 bases at V and 5 bases at J; junction bases unmatched: 11. The CDR3 runs to 17 residues. The CDR3 loop reads CASSSDPSGSTHNEQFF. CDR3 bases: TGCGCCAGCAGCTCGGACCCTAGCGGGAGCACCCACAATGAGCAGTTCTTC.

This clonotype was seen only a few times. V gene TRBV7-8 combines with J gene TRBJ2-7; 9 bases are a match to TRBD1. V dropped 6 bases and J dropped 7; count of bases not matched to a gene: 16. The CDR3 covers 16 residues. CDR1 SGHVS and CDR2 FQNEAQ come from the germline V gene. The CDR3 DNA is TGTGCCAGCAGACCCCCGGACAGGGGACGTGAGAGAGAGCAGTACTTC. This translates into CASRPPDRGREREQYF.

The rearrangement links TRBV20-1 to TRBJ2-1, with 8 bases aligning to TRBD1. CDR1 DFQATT and CDR2 SNEGSKA come from the germline V gene (reference sequence). This CDR3 has 15 amino acids. J gave up 8 bases and V 5 bases, and 14 bases lay outside the gene matches. The CDR3 DNA follows: TGCAGTGCTCGCCCGAGGACAGGGAACTGGGATGAGCAGTTCTTC. It translates to CSARPRTGNWDEQFF.

This clonotype turned up a few times. The V gene is TRBV29-1, the J gene TRBJ2-3, with D possibly matching TRBD1 (6 bases). CDR3 length equals 12 residues. Germline V gene lookup returns CDR1 SQVTM and CDR2 ANQGSEA. Trimming removed 7 bases from V and 0 bases from J, with 8 bases in between. The CDR3 nucleotides are TGCAGCGGCACAGGGAGCACAGATACGCAGTATTTT. Its translation is CSGTGSTDTQYF.

The rearrangement links TRBV6-4 to TRBJ2-4, with a weak D call TRBD2 (6 bases). With the DNA end fitting TRBJ2-7 better, the J assignment may be wrong. This CDR3 contains 15 residues. CDR1 and CDR2 (germline): MRHNA, SNTAGT. For the CDR3, the DNA is TGTGCCAGCAGTGACCCCAGGGACTTAGTCTACGAGCAGTACTTC. Protein sequence: CASSDPRDLVYEQYF.

The chain employs TRBV20-1 and TRBJ1-6; D is unclear. Deletions cut 5 bases from V and 5 bases from J, with 16 bases between. Germline-derived CDR1 and CDR2 are DFQATT and SNEGSKA (reference sequence). The CDR3 extends over 15 amino acids. This chain's CDR3 is CSAGNPQVNNSPLHF. The CDR3 nucleotides are TGCAGTGCTGGCAACCCCCAGGTTAATAATTCACCCCTCCACTTT.

The rearrangement uses TRBV6-5 and TRBJ2-3; tentatively, D is TRBD1 (5 bases). Germline assignment: CDR1 MNHEY and CDR2 SVGAGI. The CDR3 loop spans 15 amino acids. The V gene lost 0 bases and the J gene lost 14 bases, with 21 bases spanning the gap. In DNA, the CDR3 is TGTGCCAGCAGTTACTCGGTTCCAGGGAACGGATACGCGTATTTT. This sequence encodes CASSYSVPGNGYAYF.

This chain uses TRBV7-2 with TRBJ2-7, with 10 bases that match TRBD1. V trimming: 6 bases; J trimming: 3 bases; junction bases outside the gene matches: 5. Germline V lookup: CDR1 SGHTA, CDR2 FQGNSA. The CDR3 runs to 14 residues. The DNA for the CDR3 is TGTGCCAGCAGGCAGACAGGGGGCCTCTACGAGCAGTACTTC. This gives the protein CASRQTGGLYEQYF.